Each of the 25 T cell receptor beta chains below was sequenced from the same sample in a study of T-cell memory formation after mild COVID-19. TCRdb analysed the 5' RACE reads with MiXCR anew, one entry per CDR3 protein. Here the sample spans 250,000 or so distinct CDR3 sequences, 8.5% to 9.5% being singletons. What was sequenced was PBMCs or a T cell subset sorted from them (not recorded which). The receptor set was obtained from a man in his late teens or twenties who had mild COVID-19 (a few samples of this study predate the infection). Cell type and time point are not known.

The chain uses TRBV7-3 and TRBJ2-1; D possibly corresponds to TRBD2 (5 bases). V lost 5 bases, J lost 9 bases, and 11 bases lay in between. Germline CDR1 is SGHTA and CDR2 is FQGTGA. This CDR3 has 12 residues. CDR3 DNA: TGTGCCAGCAGCCTCGGACGGGGTGAGCAGTTCTTC. Protein: CASSLGRGEQFF.

This clonotype was detected only a few times. The chain couples TRBV11-3 to TRBJ2-1; TRBD2 is a possible D gene (5 bases). Germline assignment: CDR1 SGHNT and CDR2 YENEEA. With 4 bases removed from V and 3 bases from J, the gap between germline ends came to 10 bases. This CDR3 spans 14 amino acids. The CDR3 is CASSSSGIYNEQFF. The CDR3 DNA reads TGTGCCAGCAGCTCCTCGGGAATCTACAATGAGCAGTTCTTC.

This sequence joins TRBV29-1 and TRBJ2-7; possible D gene TRBD2, 6 bases. Per germline, CDR1 SQVTM and CDR2 ANQGSEA. Trimming took 4 bases from V and 1 from J, leaving 8 bases between them. The length of the CDR3 is 12 residues. The CDR3 reads CSVVEGSYEQYF. The CDR3, as DNA: TGCAGCGTTGTGGAGGGATCCTACGAGCAGTACTTC.

In this sample, this clonotype turned up a few times. The V call is TRBV7-2, the J call TRBJ1-1, with 8 bases fitting TRBD1. V lost 5 bases to trimming and J lost 1 base; unmatched junction nucleotides: 6. This CDR3 is 15 amino acids long. Germline V CDR1 and CDR2: SGHTA, FQGNSA. CDR3 nucleotides: TGTGCCAGCAGCCTAAGGGACAGGAAGAACACTGAAGCTTTCTTT. This gives the protein CASSLRDRKNTEAFF.

The chain has TRBV18 and TRBJ1-5; no firm D call. The length of the CDR3 is 13 residues. Looked up from germline, CDR1 is KGHSH and CDR2 is LQKENI. Trimming shortened V by 5 bases and J by 7 bases, and 12 bases separated the two germline ends. This CDR3 is CASSWEIRQPQHF. CDR3 nucleotide sequence: TGTGCCAGCTCATGGGAGATCCGACAGCCCCAGCATTTT.

This clonotype showed up just a few times. This rearrangement joins TRBV3-1 to TRBJ2-2, with 8 nucleotides matching TRBD2. Trimming removed 4 bases from V and 5 bases from J; junction bases left unmatched: 15. Germline assignment: CDR1 LGHDT and CDR2 YNNKEL (reference sequence). The CDR3 loop spans 18 amino acids. This CDR3 is CASSLPLEAGGITGELFF. DNA for the CDR3: TGTGCCAGCAGCCTCCCTTTGGAGGCGGGGGGCATAACCGGGGAGCTGTTTTTT.

The chain couples TRBV7-8 to TRBJ2-5; D is unclear. Trimming left V 4 bases short and J 2 bases short, with 5 bases between. Germline CDR1 SGHVS, CDR2 FQNEAQ. The CDR3 extends over 12 amino acids. The CDR3 region has the DNA TGTGCCAGCAGCTCCACGCAAGAGACCCAGTACTTC. This gives the protein CASSSTQETQYF.

This clonotype was detected a few times. This chain joins TRBV19 and TRBJ1-1; the D is unclear. The CDR3 length is 14 residues. V was shortened by 6 bases and J by 0 bases, with 11 bases between the two germline ends. Germline CDR1 and CDR2: LNHDA and SQIVND (reference sequence). The DNA for the CDR3 is TGTGCCAGTAGAATCGAAAGAATGAACACTGAAGCTTTCTTT. Translated: CASRIERMNTEAFF. The full variable domain, its missing parts supplied by reference TRBV19 and TRBJ1-1, is DGGITQSPKYLFRKEGQNVTLSCEQNLNHDAMYWYRQDPGQGLRLIYYSQIVNDFQKGDIAEGYSVSREKKESFPLTVTSAQKNPTAFYLCASRIERMNTEAFFGQGTRLTVV.

The sample holds a few counts of this clonotype. The chain uses TRBV20-1 and TRBJ1-3; tentative D call: TRBD1 (5 bases). Germline values: CDR1 DFQATT, CDR2 SNEGSKA (reference sequence). Trimming stripped 4 bases from V and 0 bases from J, with 13 bases between. This CDR3 spans 15 amino acids. CDR3: CSAKTGTNSGNTIYF. The CDR3 DNA sequence: TGCAGTGCTAAGACCGGGACCAACTCTGGAAACACCATATATTTT.

The chain links TRBV7-9 to TRBJ2-7, with D perhaps given as TRBD1 or TRBD2 (5 bases each). Germline V gene lookup returns CDR1 SEHNR and CDR2 FQNEAQ (reference sequence). CDR3 length: 13 amino acids. Trimming cost V 5 bases and J 6 bases, with 14 bases left between them. Here the CDR3 DNA reads TGTGCCAGCAGCCCTAGAGGGGATCTCGAGCAGTACGTC. This codes for CASSPRGDLEQYV.

The chain uses TRBV5-3 and TRBJ2-2, with a tentative D call TRBD1 (5 bases). TRBV5-3 is assigned to the ORF class and has an uncertain function. The CDR3 is 16 residues long. V lost 0 bases and J lost 0, with 9 bases in between. The CDR3 loop reads CARSLGQRANTGELFF. In DNA form, the CDR3 reads TGTGCCAGAAGCTTGGGACAGCGCGCGAACACCGGGGAGCTGTTTTTT.

Only a few counts were recorded for this clonotype. The chain links TRBV27 to TRBJ2-7; D unresolved. Between the trimmed V and J ends, which lost 4 bases and 5 bases, there was a span of 9 bases. The CDR3 totals 12 residues. From germline, CDR1 is MNHEY and CDR2 SMNVEV (reference sequence). The CDR3 loop is CASSSQTDEQYF. DNA for the CDR3: TGTGCCAGCAGTTCCCAGACCGACGAGCAGTACTTC.

This clonotype showed up just a few times. The genes are TRBV7-2 and TRBJ1-5, with D unresolved. V dropped 4 bases and J dropped 1 base, with 5 bases sitting between them. Germline CDR1 is SGHTA and CDR2 is FQGNSA. The CDR3 length is 13 residues. The CDR3 region has the DNA TGTGCCAGCAGCTCCGAGAGCAATCAGCCCCAGCATTTT. Translated, it gives CASSSESNQPQHF.

This clonotype was seen a few times. The CDR3 DNA reads TGTGCCACCAGCAGAGATAGGAAGGCAGCCTCGGATGGCTACACCTTC. Protein sequence: CATSRDRKAASDGYTF. The J gene is TRBJ1-2, the V gene TRBV15; D is ambiguous. The length of the CDR3 is 16 residues. The germline V gene has CDR1 LNHNV and CDR2 YYDKDF (reference sequence). Between the trimmed V and J ends, which lost 0 bases and 6 bases, there was a span of 17 bases.

This clonotype was detected a few times. The DNA for the CDR3 is TGCGCCAGCAGCTTGGAGGGCGAGGGTTGGACTGAAGCTTTCTTT. Translating it yields CASSLEGEGWTEAFF. The chain links TRBV5-1 to TRBJ1-1; no definite D call. This CDR3 has 15 amino acids. Germline CDR1 SGHRS, CDR2 YFSETQ. Deletions cut 0 bases from V and 5 bases from J, with 14 bases between.

This clonotype was observed a few times. J is TRBJ1-2 and V is TRBV20-1; 8 bases are a match to TRBD1. There are 15 residues in the CDR3. Per germline, CDR1 DFQATT and CDR2 SNEGSKA (reference sequence). Losses at the gene ends were 0 bases for V and 3 bases for J; bases not matched to a gene: 6. Here the CDR3 reads CSARDPRDRHYGYTF. CDR3 DNA sequence: TGCAGTGCTAGAGATCCCCGGGACAGGCACTATGGCTACACCTTC.

There are a few counts of this clonotype. The rearrangement joins TRBV5-1 to TRBJ2-3, with 8 bases aligning to TRBD2. The germline V gene encodes CDR1 SGHRS and CDR2 YFSETQ. The CDR3 totals 15 residues. The V gene end was trimmed by 5 bases and the J gene end by 5 bases; junction bases not matched to a gene: 10. CDR3 loop: CASRGSGAAGDTQYF. CDR3 DNA sequence: TGCGCCAGCAGGGGTAGCGGGGCGGCAGGAGATACGCAGTATTTT.

There are a few counts of this clonotype. The chain has TRBV28 and TRBJ1-5; D is unresolved. There are 13 residues in the CDR3. From germline, CDR1 is MDHEN and CDR2 SYDVKM. The germline V and J ends were trimmed by 7 bases and 4 bases, with 11 bases remaining between them. The CDR3 DNA reads as TGTGCCAGCAATACGGGCTGGAATCAGCCCCAGCATTTT. This translates into CASNTGWNQPQHF.

This clonotype was counted ten times or more. This chain links TRBV20-1 with TRBJ2-6; D is uncertain. CDR1 and CDR2 (germline): DFQATT, SNEGSKA (reference sequence). The V end was cut by 5 bases, the J end by 0 bases, with 8 bases between. The CDR3 runs 14 residues. The CDR3 sequence: CSASVYSGANVLTF. CDR3 sequence (DNA): TGCAGTGCTTCTGTTTACTCTGGGGCCAACGTCCTGACTTTC.

The V gene is TRBV7-2, the J gene TRBJ1-1, with TRBD1 as a possible D gene (5 bases). CDR1 and CDR2 (germline): SGHTA, FQGNSA. Trimming stripped 3 bases from V and 0 bases from J, with 11 bases between. The CDR3 has 15 residues. Here the CDR3 reads CASSFGWGLNTEAFF. CDR3 nucleotide sequence: TGTGCCAGCAGCTTCGGGTGGGGGTTGAACACTGAAGCTTTCTTT.

This clonotype was detected a few times. V gene TRBV7-2 combines with J gene TRBJ2-2; D may be TRBD1 (6 bases). V gave up 3 bases and J gave up 0 bases, with 8 bases separating them. The CDR3 consists of 15 residues. From germline, CDR1 is SGHTA and CDR2 FQGNSA. The CDR3 spells CASSFRTANTGELFF. The DNA of the CDR3 is TGTGCCAGCAGCTTTCGGACAGCGAACACCGGGGAGCTGTTTTTT.

This clonotype appeared many times. The chain uses TRBV12-3 or TRBV12-4 and TRBJ1-2; no clear D. CDR3 length: 11 residues. V lost 5 bases to trimming and J lost 3 bases, with 4 bases between them. CDR3 in DNA: TGTGCCAGCAGTAGGGACTATGGCTACACCTTC. Translation gives CASSRDYGYTF.

The chain links TRBV27 to TRBJ1-2; 10 nucleotides match TRBD1. Looked up from germline, CDR1 is MNHEY and CDR2 is SMNVEV (reference sequence). Trimming removed 6 bases from V and 4 bases from J; junction bases left unmatched: 5. This CDR3 spans 14 amino acids. CDR3 bases: TGTGCCAGCAGGAGGACAGGGGGAACCTATGGCTACACCTTC. It codes for CASRRTGGTYGYTF.

V gene TRBV7-9 combines with J gene TRBJ2-3; 7 nucleotides align to TRBD2. The CDR3 sequence is 16 residues long. The germline gives CDR1 SEHNR, CDR2 FQNEAQ (reference sequence). With V trimmed by 5 bases and J by 4 bases, 12 bases remained unmatched. Here the CDR3 DNA reads TGTGCCAGCAGCCCCCAGGGACGCGGGAGAGCAGATACGCAGTATTTT. Protein: CASSPQGRGRADTQYF.

This clonotype was seen a few times. The chain joins TRBV11-2 to TRBJ2-1; D is unresolved. CDR1 and CDR2 (germline): SGHAT, FQNNGV. The V gene lost 1 base and the J gene lost 9 bases, with 13 bases spanning the gap. The CDR3 totals 14 residues. CDR3 amino acids: CASSLVYLGSEQFF. The CDR3 bases are TGTGCCAGCAGCTTAGTCTACCTAGGAAGTGAGCAGTTCTTC.